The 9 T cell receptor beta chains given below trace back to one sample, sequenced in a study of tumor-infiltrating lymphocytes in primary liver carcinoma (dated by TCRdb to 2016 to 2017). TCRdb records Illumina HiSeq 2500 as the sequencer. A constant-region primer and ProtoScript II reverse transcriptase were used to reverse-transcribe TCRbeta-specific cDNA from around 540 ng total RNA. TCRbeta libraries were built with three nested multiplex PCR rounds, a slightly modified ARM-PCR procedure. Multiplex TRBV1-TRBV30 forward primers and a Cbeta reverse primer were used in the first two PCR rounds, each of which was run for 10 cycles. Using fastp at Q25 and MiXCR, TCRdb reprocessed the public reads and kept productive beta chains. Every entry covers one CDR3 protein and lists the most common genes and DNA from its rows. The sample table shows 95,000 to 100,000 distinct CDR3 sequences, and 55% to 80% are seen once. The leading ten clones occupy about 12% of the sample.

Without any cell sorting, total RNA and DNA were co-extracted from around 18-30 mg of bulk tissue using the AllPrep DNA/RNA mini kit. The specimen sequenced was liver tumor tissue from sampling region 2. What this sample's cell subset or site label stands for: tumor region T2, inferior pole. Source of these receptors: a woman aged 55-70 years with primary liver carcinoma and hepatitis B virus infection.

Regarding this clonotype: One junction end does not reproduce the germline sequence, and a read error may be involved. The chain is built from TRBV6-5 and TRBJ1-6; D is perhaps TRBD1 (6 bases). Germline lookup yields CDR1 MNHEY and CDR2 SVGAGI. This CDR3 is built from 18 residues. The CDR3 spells CSSSYSRSGGANSSPFHF. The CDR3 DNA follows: TGTTCCAGCAGTTACTCCCGGAGCGGGGGCGCGAATTCCTCACCCTTCCACTTT.

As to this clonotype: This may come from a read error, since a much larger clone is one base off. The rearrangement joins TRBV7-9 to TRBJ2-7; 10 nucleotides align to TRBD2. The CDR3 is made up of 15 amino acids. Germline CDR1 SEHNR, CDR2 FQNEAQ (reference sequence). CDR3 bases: TGTGCCGGCAGCCCACTAGCGGGGCACTCCTACGAGCAGTACTTC. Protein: CAGSPLAGHSYEQYF.

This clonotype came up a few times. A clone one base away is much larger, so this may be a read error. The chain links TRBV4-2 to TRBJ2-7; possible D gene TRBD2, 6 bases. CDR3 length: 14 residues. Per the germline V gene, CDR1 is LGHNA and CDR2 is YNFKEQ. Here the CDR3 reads CAISQGGMRDGQYF. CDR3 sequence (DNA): TGTGCCATCAGCCAAGGAGGAATGCGGGATGGGCAGTACTTC.

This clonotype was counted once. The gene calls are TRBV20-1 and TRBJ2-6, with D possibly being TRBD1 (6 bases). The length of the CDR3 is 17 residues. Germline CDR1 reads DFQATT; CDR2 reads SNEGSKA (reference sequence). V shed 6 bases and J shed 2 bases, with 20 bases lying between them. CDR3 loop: CSAKRWGRLTGANVLTF. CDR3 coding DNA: TGCAGTGCAAAACGCTGGGGGCGGCTCACTGGGGCCAACGTCCTGACTTTC.

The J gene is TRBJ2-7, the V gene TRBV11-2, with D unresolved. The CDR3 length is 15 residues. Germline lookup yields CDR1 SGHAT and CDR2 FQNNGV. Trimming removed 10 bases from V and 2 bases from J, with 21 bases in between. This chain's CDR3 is CANTIGRTAAYEQYF. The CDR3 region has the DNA TGTGCCAACACCATCGGGCGGACCGCTGCCTACGAGCAGTACTTC. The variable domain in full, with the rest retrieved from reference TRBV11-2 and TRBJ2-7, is EAGVAQSPRYKIIEKRQSVAFWCNPISGHATLYWYQQILGQGPKLLIQFQNNGVVDDSQLPKDRFSAERLKGVDSTLKIQPAKLEDSAVYLCANTIGRTAAYEQYFGPGTRLTVT.

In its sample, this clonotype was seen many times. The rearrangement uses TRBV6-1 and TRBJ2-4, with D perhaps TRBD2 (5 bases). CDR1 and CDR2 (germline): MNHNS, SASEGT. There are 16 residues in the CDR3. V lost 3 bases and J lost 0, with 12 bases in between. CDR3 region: CASSDVSGGAKNIQYF. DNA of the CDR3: TGTGCCAGCAGTGACGTGAGCGGAGGAGCCAAAAACATTCAGTACTTC.

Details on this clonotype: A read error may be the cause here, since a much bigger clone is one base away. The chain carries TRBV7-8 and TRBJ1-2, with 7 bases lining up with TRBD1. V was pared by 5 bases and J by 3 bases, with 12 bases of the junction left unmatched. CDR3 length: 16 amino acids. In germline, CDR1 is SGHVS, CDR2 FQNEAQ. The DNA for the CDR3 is TGTGCCAGCAGCATTCACCCCGGGGACAGACACTATGGCTACACCTTC. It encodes CASSIHPGDRHYGYTF.

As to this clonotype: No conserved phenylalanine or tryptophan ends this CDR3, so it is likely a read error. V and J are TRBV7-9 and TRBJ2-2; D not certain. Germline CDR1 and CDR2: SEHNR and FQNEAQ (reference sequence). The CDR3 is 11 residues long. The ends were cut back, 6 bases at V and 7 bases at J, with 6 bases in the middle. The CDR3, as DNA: TGTGCCAGCAGTTACTGCGGGGAGCTGTTTTCT. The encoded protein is CASSYCGELFS.

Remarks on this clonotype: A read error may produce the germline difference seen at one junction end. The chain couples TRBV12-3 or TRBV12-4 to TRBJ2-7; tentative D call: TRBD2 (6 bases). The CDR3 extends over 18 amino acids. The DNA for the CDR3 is TGTACCAGCAGTTTAGCGAGTTGGCTGAGCTCGGTGGACTACGAGCTGTACTTC. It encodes CTSSLASWLSSVDYELYF.